Reported below is one TCR beta chain. In this sample, this clone turned up once. The specificity of this receptor is unknown. No base qualities exist here, and no much larger clone lies one base off it. The V end loses 3 bases and the J end loses 5 bases, and a stretch of 5 bases separates them. The CDR3 runs 11 amino acids, cysteine and phenylalanine included. The kept DNA is CDR3 alone, 33 bases in frame from the first base. From a lookup of the germline V gene (reference sequence), CDR1 and CDR2 are MNHEY and SMNVEV. The data stem from a study of cytomegalovirus exposure and HLA in healthy donors (dated by TCRdb to 2016 to 2017). Background for the entire study: According to an earlier analysis of 550 to 700 of the donors, about 179 million T cells yielded roughly 110 million unique TCR beta sequences and less than 300 Gb of sequence data. The number of typed donors differed by locus: 629-630 for A, B, C, DRB1 and DQB1; about 520 for DQA1; some 610 for DPA1; and some 430 for DPB1. In a later genetic analysis, genome-wide SNP genotypes for about three fifths of the roughly 670 donors were used, and that subset was treated as a discovery cohort. To predict cytomegalovirus infection status, the study combined high-throughput TCR immunosequencing, statistical association of individual TCRs with disease status, and machine learning. Both class I and class II loci were covered by HLA typing, at four-digit resolution. About 280 gigabases of sequencing data and 75 million to 85 million unique TCR sequences made up an early release that covered 500 to 650 HLA-typed donors. Roughly five DR-DQ haplotypes were treated as single units for association and clustering because of strong linkage in the cohort. Among the approximately 400 genotyped donors, 81% belonged to the genetic ancestry cluster associated with self-reported Caucasian donors. Donor age, sex, ethnicity and CMV serostatus were compiled together with the repertoire data. All discovery cohort repertoires had been generated on a single sequencing platform. The study aimed to test whether cataloging public T cell receptors could reveal signatures of past pathogen exposure. To decide whether each TCR beta V gene segment behaved as functional or pseudogenic, an earlier analysis of some 570 of the donors relied on high-throughput TCR beta sequencing. The later analysis used no new phenotypic data to find candidate immune exposures, relying instead on TCR beta sequences and their occurrence across donors. Across 398 genotyped donors of the cohort, an average of roughly 250,000 unique TCR beta nucleotide sequences per donor were sequenced, and around 20% of those sequences were non-productive. Besides the first cohort of 666 subjects, a separate validation cohort made up of 120 different subjects was used. To study patterns of TCR occurrence, a later analysis re-analyzed previously published TCR beta repertoires from around 670 donors and added high-resolution HLA genotyping. The study profiled the T cell repertoires of hundreds of subjects by immunosequencing and related them to cytomegalovirus serostatus. Findings and caveats that apply to the study as a whole: When HLA alleles, especially DR and DQ, strongly co-occurred, TCR associations were difficult to assign to individual alleles. Presence/absence analyses assumed roughly uniform sequencing depth across donors, an assumption that may not hold. Some IMGT-functional V segments, including TRBV6-2 and TRBV6-3, could not be told apart with the 87-base-pair reads, so those segments were excluded. The earlier analysis of some 540 of the donors excluded roughly 16 rarely observed V segments, including chromosome 9 orphons, because counts were too low. While some public TCRs were present in many individuals, most TCR sequences turned up only very rarely across donors. A group of highly shared sequence variants was considered likely to be a technical artifact of the sequencing pipeline. Correlated functional status among segregating V segments might reflect linkage disequilibrium, but an unknown experimental factor could not be ruled out. Because some donors lacked HLA typing at each locus, the association tests relied only on the typed subset. For the cohort, immune exposure information was limited to CMV serostatus. In a later analysis, 16,951 TCR beta sequences were associated with specific HLA alleles at a false discovery rate of 0.05. In a later analysis, several top co-occurrence clusters were reported to appear linked to parvovirus B19, influenza, CMV and Epstein-Barr virus. Three of the identified cytomegalovirus-associated TCR beta chains were confirmed in vitro to be specific for cytomegalovirus antigens. According to a later genetic analysis, donors in an Asian-associated ancestry cluster had fewer N-insertions in productive TCRs than the roughly 700-donor mean. A total of 150 or so TCR beta chains were listed by the study as associated with cytomegalovirus. In a later genetic analysis, a missense DCLRE1C variant was associated with V-gene and J-gene trimming of TCR beta chains, and the association was replicated in an independent cohort. A further reported finding was that TCR beta sequences accurately predicted the HLA-A and HLA-B alleles for most subjects in the first cohort. According to the authors, the approach could potentially be generalized to other disease states and immunological phenotypes. In an earlier analysis of approximately 600 of the donors, most TCR beta V segments were observed in productive rearrangements about 87% or about 30% of the time, broadly matching IMGT annotations. In a later analysis, TCR association rates were found to vary across HLA loci, with the most associated TCRs seen for DRB1 alleles and the fewest for HLA-C alleles. In both the original and validation cohorts, the classifier was reported to diagnose cytomegalovirus status with high specificity and sensitivity. In a later analysis, HLA-associated TCR beta chains showed more clonal expansion and lower generation probabilities than non-associated chains that were equally common. In a later analysis, most CMV-associated TCR beta chains were found to appear HLA-restricted, with HLA associations seemingly driven largely by CMV exposure. The cohort was sequenced for TCR beta chains only, and without alpha or paired-chain data the features that could be detected were limited.

The cohort was made up of under 800 healthy bone marrow donors. At the time of sampling, every cohort member was nominally healthy, though immune exposures that went unrecorded were likely present. The donor tested CMV seropositive and was one of the 289 seropositive cohort members. A peripheral blood sample was provided by each donor, and peripheral blood mononuclear cells were used for TCR beta sequencing. The Qiagen DNeasy Blood Extraction Kit was used to extract genomic DNA from the blood cell samples. Receptor libraries were prepared by the immunoSEQ multiplex PCR assay. The multiplex PCR relied on a mix of 60 forward primers for TCR Vbeta segments and 13 reverse primers for TCR Jbeta segments. The CDR3 region of rearranged TCR beta genes was amplified from genomic DNA with a multiplex PCR assay. The amplified TCR beta libraries were sequenced on the Illumina HiSeq System as 87-base-pair reads. On the authors' methods: Across the 670 or so repertoires, a later analysis counted tens of millions of unique TCR beta chains, 8.5 million to 12 million of which were shared by at least two donors. To remove PCR and sequencing errors, raw reads were error-corrected and collapsed into unique sequences using a nearest-neighbor algorithm that merged closely related sequences. CDR3 sequences were aligned to IMGT reference sequences to assign V, D and J gene segments. For a sequence to be retained, a match of at least six nucleotides to both a V gene segment and a J gene segment was required. Rearrangements were called productive when the CDR3 lacked stop codons and stayed in frame with V and J; all others were non-productive. CDR3 was defined according to IMGT convention as the region running from the second conserved V-encoded cysteine to the conserved J-encoded phenylalanine. The earlier analysis of about 530 of the donors excluded any sequence lacking an unambiguous match to a single V gene segment. In an earlier analysis of roughly 500 of the donors, V segments were called functional above 56.7% productive rearrangements and were called segregating when the between-donor standard deviation exceeded 5%. A statistical classification framework was built to diagnose cytomegalovirus status from the catalog of TCR beta chain sequences. A later analysis assigned V and J genes by comparing TCR nucleotide sequences with IMGT/GENE-DB human TR gene sequences. Using the TCRdist pipeline, a later analysis assigned CDR3 sequences along with most-parsimonious VDJ recombination scenarios. In a later analysis, each TCR beta chain was defined by its CDR3 amino acid sequence together with its V-gene family, and reads without a unique V-gene family were excluded. In a later analysis, 550 to 650 highly shared, low-generation-probability nucleotide sequences were removed to address suspected cross-contamination and a sequencing artifact. For each public chain, a later analysis derived a clonal expansion index from normalized ranks of inferred template counts within each repertoire. A later analysis computed generation probabilities with a VDJ recombination model fitted to out-of-frame rearrangements, and checked the results against IGoR. In a later analysis, hypergeometric tests were used to score TCR-TCR, TCR-HLA and TCR-CMV co-occurrence, with a repertoire-size bias correction applied to TCR pairs. In a later analysis, false discovery rates were estimated by permuting HLA or CMV assignments 20 times. A later analysis grouped co-occurring TCRs with DBSCAN, adding TCRdist sequence similarity when clustering within HLA-allele-positive subsets. Repertoires with fewer than 30,000 or more than 120,000 public chains were left out of co-occurrence clustering, as were several repertoires with anomalous nucleotide sharing. TCRdb obtained this table from immuneACCESS and retained in-frame rearrangements with V and J assigned. These tables miss some clones; where compared with another copy, unresolved V genes account for less than half of the shortfall, and the remainder is unexplained. That table gives V, J and clone size, and the DNA gave D and trimming. Here the sample has around 200,000 clones; around 80% occur a single time. Together, the top ten hold 4.4% of the sample.

Sequenced sample: PBMCs. The sequence derives from a woman under 40 in good health and CMV-seropositive. The chain uses TRBV27 and TRBJ2-7; no D segment can be confidently identified. The encoded CDR3 is CASSFYNEQYF. The DNA reads as follows: TGTGCCAGCAGTTTTTACAACGAGCAGTACTTC.